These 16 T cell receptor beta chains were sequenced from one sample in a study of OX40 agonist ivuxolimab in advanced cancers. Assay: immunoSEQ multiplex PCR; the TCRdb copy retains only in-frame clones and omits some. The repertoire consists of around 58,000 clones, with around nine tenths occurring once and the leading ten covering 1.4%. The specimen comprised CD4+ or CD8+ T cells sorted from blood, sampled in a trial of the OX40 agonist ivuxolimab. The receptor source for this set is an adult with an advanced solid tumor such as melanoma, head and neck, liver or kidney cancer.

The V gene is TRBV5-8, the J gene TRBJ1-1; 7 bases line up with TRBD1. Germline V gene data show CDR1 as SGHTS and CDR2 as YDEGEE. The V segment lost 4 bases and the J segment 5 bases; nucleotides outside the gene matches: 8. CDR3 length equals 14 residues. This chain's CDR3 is CASSPGTVWTEAFF. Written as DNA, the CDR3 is TGTGCCAGCAGCCCGGGGACAGTCTGGACTGAAGCTTTCTTT.

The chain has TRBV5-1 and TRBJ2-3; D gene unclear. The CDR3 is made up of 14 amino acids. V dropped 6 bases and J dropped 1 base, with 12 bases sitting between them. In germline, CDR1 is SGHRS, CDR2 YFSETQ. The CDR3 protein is CASTTLTGTDTQYF. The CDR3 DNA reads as TGCGCCAGCACAACCCTCACAGGCACAGATACGCAGTATTTT. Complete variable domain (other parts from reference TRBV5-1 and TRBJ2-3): KAGVTQTPRYLIKTRGQQVTLSCSPISGHRSVSWYQQTPGQGLQFLFEYFSETQRNKGNFPGRFSGRQFSNSRSEMNVSTLELGDSALYLCASTTLTGTDTQYFGPGTRLTVL.

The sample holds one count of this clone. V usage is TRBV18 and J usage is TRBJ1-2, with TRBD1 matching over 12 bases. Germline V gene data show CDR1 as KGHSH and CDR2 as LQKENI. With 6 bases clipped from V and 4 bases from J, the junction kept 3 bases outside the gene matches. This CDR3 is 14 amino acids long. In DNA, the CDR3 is TGTGCCAGCTCCGGGACAGGGGGCTCCTATGGCTACACCTTC. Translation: CASSGTGGSYGYTF.

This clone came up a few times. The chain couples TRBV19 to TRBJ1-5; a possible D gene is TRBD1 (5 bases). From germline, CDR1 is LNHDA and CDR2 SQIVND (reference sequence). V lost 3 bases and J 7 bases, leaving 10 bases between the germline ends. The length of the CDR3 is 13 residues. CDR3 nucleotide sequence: TGTGCCAGTAGTATGGGACTCGAACAGCCCCAGCATTTT. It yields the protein CASSMGLEQPQHF. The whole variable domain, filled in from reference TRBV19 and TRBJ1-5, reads DGGITQSPKYLFRKEGQNVTLSCEQNLNHDAMYWYRQDPGQGLRLIYYSQIVNDFQKGDIAEGYSVSREKKESFPLTVTSAQKNPTAFYLCASSMGLEQPQHFGDGTRLSIL.

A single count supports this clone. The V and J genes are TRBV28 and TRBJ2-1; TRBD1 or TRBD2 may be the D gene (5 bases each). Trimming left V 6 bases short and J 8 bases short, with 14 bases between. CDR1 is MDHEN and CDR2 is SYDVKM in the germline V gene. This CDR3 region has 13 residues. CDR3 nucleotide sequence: TGTGCCAGCAGCCTTCCGGGGCTTGATGAGCAGTTCTTC. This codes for CASSLPGLDEQFF.

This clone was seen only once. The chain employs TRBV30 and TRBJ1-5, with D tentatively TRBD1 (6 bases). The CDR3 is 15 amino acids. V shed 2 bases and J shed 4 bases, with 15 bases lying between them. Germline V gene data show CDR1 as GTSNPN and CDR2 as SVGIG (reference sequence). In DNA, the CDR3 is TGTGCCTGGAGTATGATGGGACACCCAAATCAGCCCCAGCATTTT. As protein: CAWSMMGHPNQPQHF.

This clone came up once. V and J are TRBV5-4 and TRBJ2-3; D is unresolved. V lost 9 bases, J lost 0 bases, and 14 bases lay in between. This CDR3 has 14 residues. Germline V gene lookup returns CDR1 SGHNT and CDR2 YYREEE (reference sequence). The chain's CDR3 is CATADPSSTDTQYF. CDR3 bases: TGTGCCACCGCTGACCCCTCAAGCACAGATACGCAGTATTTT.

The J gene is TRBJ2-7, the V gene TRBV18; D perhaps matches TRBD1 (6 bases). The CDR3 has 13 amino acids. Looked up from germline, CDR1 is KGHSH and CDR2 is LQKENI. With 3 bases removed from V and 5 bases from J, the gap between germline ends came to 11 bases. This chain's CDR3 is CASSPNRDHEQYF. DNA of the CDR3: TGTGCCAGCTCACCGAACAGGGACCACGAGCAGTACTTC. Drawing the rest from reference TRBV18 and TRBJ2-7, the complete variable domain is NAGVMQNPRHLVRRRGQEARLRCSPMKGHSHVYWYRQLPEEGLKFMVYLQKENIIDESGMPKERFSAEFPKEGPSILRIQQVVRGDSAAYFCASSPNRDHEQYFGPGTRLTVT.

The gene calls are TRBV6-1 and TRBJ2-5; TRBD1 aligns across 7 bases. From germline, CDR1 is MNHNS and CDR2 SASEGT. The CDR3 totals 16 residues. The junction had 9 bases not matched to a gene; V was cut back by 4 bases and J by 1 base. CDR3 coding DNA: TGTGCCAGCAGTGCTTCACAGGGGAAGTCCCAAGAGACCCAGTACTTC. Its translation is CASSASQGKSQETQYF.

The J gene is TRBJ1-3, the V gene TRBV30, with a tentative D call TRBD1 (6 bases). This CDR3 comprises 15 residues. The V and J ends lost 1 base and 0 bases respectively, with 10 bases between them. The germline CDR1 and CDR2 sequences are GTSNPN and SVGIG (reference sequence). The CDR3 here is CAWSADSLSGNTIYF. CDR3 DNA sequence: TGTGCCTGGAGTGCGGACAGCCTCTCTGGAAACACCATATATTTT.

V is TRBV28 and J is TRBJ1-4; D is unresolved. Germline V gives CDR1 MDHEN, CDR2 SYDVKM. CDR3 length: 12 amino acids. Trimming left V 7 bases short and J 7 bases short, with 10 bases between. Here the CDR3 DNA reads TGTGCCAGCACCACTCAGTCTGAAAAACTGTTTTTT. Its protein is CASTTQSEKLFF.

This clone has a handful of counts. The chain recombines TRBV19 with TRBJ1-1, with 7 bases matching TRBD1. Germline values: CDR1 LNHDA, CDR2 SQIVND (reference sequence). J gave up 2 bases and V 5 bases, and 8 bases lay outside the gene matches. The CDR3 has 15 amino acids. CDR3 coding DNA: TGTGCCAGTAGTTTCCGGGACAGAGACAACACTGAAGCTTTCTTT. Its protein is CASSFRDRDNTEAFF.

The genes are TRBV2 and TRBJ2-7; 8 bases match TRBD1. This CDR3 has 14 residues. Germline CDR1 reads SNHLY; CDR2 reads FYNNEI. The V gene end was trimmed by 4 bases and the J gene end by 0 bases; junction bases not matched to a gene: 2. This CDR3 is CASSGTGSSYEQYF. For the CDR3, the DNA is TGTGCCAGCAGTGGGACAGGGAGCTCCTACGAGCAGTACTTC.

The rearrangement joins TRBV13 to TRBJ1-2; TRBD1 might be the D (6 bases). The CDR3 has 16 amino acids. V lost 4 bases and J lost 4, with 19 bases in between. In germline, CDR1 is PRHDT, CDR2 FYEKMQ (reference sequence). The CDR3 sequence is CASSSGQLGGGYGYTF. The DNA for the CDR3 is TGTGCCAGCAGCTCTGGACAGTTGGGCGGTGGCTATGGCTACACCTTC.

The CDR3 sequence is CAGTLGGAGTEAFF. The CDR3 DNA sequence: TGTGCCGGCACCCTAGGGGGGGCTGGCACTGAAGCTTTCTTT. V is TRBV2 and J is TRBJ1-1; possible D gene TRBD1, 6 bases. Germline V gene sequence: CDR1 SNHLY, CDR2 FYNNEI. Trimming removed 11 bases at V and 4 bases at J, with 20 bases between. This CDR3 contains 14 residues.

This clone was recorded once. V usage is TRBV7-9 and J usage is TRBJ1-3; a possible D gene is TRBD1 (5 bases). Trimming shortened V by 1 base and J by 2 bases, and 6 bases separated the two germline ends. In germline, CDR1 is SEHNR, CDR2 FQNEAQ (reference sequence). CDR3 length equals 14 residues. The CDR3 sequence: CASSLGQTGNTIYF. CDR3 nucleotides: TGTGCCAGCAGCTTAGGACAGACTGGAAACACCATATATTTT. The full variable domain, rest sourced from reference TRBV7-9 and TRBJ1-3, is DTGVSQNPRHKITKRGQNVTFRCDPISEHNRLYWYRQTLGQGPEFLTYFQNEAQLEKSRLLSDRFSAERPKGSFSTLEIQRTEQGDSAMYLCASSLGQTGNTIYFGEGSWLTVV.